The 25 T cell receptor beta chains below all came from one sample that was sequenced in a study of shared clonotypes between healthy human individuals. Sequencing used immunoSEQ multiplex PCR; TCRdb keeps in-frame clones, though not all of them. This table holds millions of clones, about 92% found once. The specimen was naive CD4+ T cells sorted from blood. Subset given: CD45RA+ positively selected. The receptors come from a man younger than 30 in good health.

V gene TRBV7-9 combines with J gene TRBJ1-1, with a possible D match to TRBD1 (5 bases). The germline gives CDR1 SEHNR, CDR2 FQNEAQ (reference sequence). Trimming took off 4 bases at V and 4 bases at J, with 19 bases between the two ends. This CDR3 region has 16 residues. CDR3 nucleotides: TGTGCCAGCAGCTCCCCCCGAGGGGCCGAAGGCACTGAAGCTTTCTTT. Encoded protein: CASSSPRGAEGTEAFF.

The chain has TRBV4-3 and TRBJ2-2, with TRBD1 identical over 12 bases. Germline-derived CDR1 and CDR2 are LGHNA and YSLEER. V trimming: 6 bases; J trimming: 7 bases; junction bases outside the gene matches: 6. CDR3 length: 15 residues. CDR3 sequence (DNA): TGCGCCAGCAGGGGGGACAGGGGGCGAGTCGGGGAGCTGTTTTTT. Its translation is CASRGDRGRVGELFF.

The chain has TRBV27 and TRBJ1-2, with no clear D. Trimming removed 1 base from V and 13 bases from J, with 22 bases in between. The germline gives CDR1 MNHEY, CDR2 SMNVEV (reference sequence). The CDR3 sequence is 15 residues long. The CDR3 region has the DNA TGTGCCAGCAGTTTATGGCCGGCGGTGGGAAGGGAGCTCACCTTC. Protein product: CASSLWPAVGRELTF.

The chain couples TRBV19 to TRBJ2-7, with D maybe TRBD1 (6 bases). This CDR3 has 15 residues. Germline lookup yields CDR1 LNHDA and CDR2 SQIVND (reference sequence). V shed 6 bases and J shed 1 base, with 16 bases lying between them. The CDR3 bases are TGTGCCAGTAGCAGAAATTTACAGGGTTCCTACGAGCAGTACTTC. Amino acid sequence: CASSRNLQGSYEQYF.

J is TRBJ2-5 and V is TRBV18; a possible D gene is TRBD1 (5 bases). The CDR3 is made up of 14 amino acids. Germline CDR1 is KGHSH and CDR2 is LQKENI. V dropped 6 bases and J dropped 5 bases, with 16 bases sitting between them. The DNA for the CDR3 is TGTGCCAGCTCTTCACTCCCAGGGTTTGAGACCCAGTACTTC. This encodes CASSSLPGFETQYF.

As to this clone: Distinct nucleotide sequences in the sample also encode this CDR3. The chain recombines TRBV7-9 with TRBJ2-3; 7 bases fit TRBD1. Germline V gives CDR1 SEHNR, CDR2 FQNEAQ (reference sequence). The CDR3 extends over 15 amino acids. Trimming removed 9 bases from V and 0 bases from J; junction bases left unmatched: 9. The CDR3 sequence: CASSRDSPSTDTQYF. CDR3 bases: TGTGCCAGTAGCCGGGACAGCCCTAGCACAGATACGCAGTATTTT. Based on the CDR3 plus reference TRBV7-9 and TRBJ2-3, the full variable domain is DTGVSQNPRHKITKRGQNVTFRCDPISEHNRLYWYRQTLGQGPEFLTYFQNEAQLEKSRLLSDRFSAERPKGSFSTLEIQRTEQGDSAMYLCASSRDSPSTDTQYFGPGTRLTVL.

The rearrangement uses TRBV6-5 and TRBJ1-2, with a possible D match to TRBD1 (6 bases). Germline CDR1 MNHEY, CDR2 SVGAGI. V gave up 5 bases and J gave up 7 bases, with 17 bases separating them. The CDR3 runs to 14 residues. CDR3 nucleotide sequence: TGTGCCAGCAGTCTTGCCCAGGGGTTCGGTGGCTACACCTTC. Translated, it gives CASSLAQGFGGYTF.

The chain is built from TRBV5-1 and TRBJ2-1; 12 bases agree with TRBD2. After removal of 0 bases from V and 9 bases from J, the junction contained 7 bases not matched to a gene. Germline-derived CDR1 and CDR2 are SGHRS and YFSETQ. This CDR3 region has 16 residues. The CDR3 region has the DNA TGCGCCAGCAGCTTGGTACTAGCGGGAGGTAGAGGTGAGCAGTTCTTC. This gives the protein CASSLVLAGGRGEQFF.

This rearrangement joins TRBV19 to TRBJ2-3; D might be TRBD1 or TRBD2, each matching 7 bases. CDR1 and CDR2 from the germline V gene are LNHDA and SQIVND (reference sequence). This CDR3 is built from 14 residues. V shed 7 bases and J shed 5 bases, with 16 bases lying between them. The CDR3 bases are TGTGCCAGTATAGGGGCGGGGGACAGAGATACGCAGTATTTT. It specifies CASIGAGDRDTQYF.

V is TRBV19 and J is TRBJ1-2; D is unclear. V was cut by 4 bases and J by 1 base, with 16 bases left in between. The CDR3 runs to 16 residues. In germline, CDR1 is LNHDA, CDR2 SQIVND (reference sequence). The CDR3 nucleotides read TGTGCCAGTAGTACTCCAACAGCGATAAGTAACTATGGCTACACCTTC. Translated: CASSTPTAISNYGYTF.

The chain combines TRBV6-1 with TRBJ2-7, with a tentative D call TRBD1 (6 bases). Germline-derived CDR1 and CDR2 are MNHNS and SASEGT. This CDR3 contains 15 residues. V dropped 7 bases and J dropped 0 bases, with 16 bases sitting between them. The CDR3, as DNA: TGTGCCAGCACAGAGGACAGCCGAAGCTCCTACGAGCAGTACTTC. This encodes CASTEDSRSSYEQYF.

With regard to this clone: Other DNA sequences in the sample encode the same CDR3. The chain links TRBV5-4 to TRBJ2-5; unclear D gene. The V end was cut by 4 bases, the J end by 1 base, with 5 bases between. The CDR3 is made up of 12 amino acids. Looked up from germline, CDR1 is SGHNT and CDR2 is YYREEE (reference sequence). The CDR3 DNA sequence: TGTGCCAGCAGCCTGGGCCAAGAGACCCAGTACTTC. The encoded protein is CASSLGQETQYF.

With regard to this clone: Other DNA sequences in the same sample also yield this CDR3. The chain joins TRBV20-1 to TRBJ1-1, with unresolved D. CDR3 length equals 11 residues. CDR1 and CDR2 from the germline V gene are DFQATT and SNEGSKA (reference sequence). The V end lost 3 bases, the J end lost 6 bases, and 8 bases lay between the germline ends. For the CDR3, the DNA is TGCAGTGCTAGCAGAGTATCTGAAGCTTTCTTT. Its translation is CSASRVSEAFF.

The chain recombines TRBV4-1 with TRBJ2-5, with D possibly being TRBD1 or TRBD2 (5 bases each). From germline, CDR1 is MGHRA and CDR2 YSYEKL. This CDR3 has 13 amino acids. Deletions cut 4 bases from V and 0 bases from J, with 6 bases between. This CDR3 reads CASSRGYQETQYF. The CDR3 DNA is TGCGCCAGCAGCCGGGGGTACCAAGAGACCCAGTACTTC.

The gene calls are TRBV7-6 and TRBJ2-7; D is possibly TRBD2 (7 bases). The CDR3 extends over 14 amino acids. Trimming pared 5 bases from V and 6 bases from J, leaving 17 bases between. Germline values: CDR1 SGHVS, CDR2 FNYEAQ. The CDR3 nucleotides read TGTGCCAGCAGCCTAGGGGGGGGGCCGTCCGAGCAGTACTTC. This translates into CASSLGGGPSEQYF. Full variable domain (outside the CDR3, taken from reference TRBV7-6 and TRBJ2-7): GAGVSQSPRYKVTKRGQDVALRCDPISGHVSLYWYRQALGQGPEFLTYFNYEAQQDKSGLPNDRFSAERPEGSISTLTIQRTEQRDSAMYRCASSLGGGPSEQYFGPGTRLTVT.

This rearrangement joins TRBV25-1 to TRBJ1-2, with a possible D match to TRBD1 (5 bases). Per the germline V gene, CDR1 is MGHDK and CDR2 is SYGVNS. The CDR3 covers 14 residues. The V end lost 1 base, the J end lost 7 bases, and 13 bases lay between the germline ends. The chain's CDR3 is CASSESAGRGGYTF. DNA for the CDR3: TGTGCCAGCAGTGAATCCGCAGGGAGGGGTGGCTACACCTTC.

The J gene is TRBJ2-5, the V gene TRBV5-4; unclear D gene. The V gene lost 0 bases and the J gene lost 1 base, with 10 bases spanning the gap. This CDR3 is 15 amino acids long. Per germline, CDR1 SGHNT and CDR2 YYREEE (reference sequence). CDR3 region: CASSLAARTQETQYF. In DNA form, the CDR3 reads TGTGCCAGCAGCTTGGCAGCGCGTACCCAAGAGACCCAGTACTTC.

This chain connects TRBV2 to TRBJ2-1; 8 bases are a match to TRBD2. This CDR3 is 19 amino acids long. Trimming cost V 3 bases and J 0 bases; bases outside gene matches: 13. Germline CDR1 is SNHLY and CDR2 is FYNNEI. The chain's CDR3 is CASSDPSAGASNSYNEQFF. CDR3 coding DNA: TGTGCCAGCAGTGACCCCTCAGCGGGGGCCAGTAACTCCTACAATGAGCAGTTCTTC.

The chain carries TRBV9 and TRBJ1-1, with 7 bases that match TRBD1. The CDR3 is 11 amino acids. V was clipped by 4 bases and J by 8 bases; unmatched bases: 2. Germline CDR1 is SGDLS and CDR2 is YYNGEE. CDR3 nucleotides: TGTGCCAGCAGCCCACAGGGGGAAGCTTTCTTT. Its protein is CASSPQGEAFF.

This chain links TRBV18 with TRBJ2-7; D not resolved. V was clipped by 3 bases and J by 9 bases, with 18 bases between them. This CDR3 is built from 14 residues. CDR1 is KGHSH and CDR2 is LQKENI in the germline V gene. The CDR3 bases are TGTGCCAGCTCACCGATCGTGGGTCTGGATGTGCAGTACTTC. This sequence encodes CASSPIVGLDVQYF. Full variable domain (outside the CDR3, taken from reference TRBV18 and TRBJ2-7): NAGVMQNPRHLVRRRGQEARLRCSPMKGHSHVYWYRQLPEEGLKFMVYLQKENIIDESGMPKERFSAEFPKEGPSILRIQQVVRGDSAAYFCASSPIVGLDVQYFGPGTRLTVT.

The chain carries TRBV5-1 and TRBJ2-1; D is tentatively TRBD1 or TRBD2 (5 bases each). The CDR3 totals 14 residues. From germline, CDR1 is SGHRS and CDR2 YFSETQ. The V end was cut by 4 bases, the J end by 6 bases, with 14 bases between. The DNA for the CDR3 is TGCGCCAGCAGCCGGGACCAAGAGGGCAATGAGCAGTTCTTC. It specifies CASSRDQEGNEQFF. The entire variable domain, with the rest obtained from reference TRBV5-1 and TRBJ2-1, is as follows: KAGVTQTPRYLIKTRGQQVTLSCSPISGHRSVSWYQQTPGQGLQFLFEYFSETQRNKGNFPGRFSGRQFSNSRSEMNVSTLELGDSALYLCASSRDQEGNEQFFGPGTRLTVL.

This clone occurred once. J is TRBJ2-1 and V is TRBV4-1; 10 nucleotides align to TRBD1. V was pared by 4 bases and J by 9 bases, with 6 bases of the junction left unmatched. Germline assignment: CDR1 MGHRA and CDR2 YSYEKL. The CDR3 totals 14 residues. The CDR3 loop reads CASSLRQGAGEQFF. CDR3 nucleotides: TGCGCCAGCAGCCTTCGACAGGGGGCCGGTGAGCAGTTCTTC.

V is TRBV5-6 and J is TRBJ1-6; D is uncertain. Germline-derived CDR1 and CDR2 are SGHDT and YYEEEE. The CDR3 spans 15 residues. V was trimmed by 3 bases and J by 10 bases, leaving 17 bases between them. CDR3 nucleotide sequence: TGTGCCAGCAGCTACCTAGCACAGCCGTTGTCACCCCTCCACTTT. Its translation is CASSYLAQPLSPLHF.

The CDR3 DNA is TGTGCCAGTAACCAGGGGTTTGGGGCCAACGTCCTGACTTTC. It yields the protein CASNQGFGANVLTF. V usage is TRBV19 and J usage is TRBJ2-6; D may be TRBD1 (6 bases). Trimming stripped 7 bases from V and 3 bases from J, with 10 bases between. Germline assignment: CDR1 LNHDA and CDR2 SQIVND (reference sequence). CDR3 length: 14 amino acids.

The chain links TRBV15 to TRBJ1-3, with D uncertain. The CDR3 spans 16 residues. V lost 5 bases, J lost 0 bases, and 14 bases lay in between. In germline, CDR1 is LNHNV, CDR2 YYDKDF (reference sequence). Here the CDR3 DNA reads TGTGCCACCAGCCAATTGGGCCGGGACTCTGGAAACACCATATATTTT. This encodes CATSQLGRDSGNTIYF.